These 13 T cell receptor beta chains share one sample of origin, sequenced in a study of OX40 agonist ivuxolimab in advanced cancers. Here immunoSEQ multiplex PCR was the method, and the copy in TCRdb shows in-frame clones only, minus some. Of fewer than 35,000 clones in the sample, about 92% were seen once. The sequencing used CD4+ or CD8+ T cells sorted from blood, collected in a trial of the OX40 agonist ivuxolimab. Source of these receptors: an adult with an advanced solid tumor such as melanoma, head and neck, liver or kidney cancer.

The chain has TRBV13 and TRBJ2-1; D is unclear. Germline-derived CDR1 and CDR2 are PRHDT and FYEKMQ (reference sequence). The CDR3 runs 13 residues. V was shortened by 0 bases and J by 5 bases, with 5 bases between the two germline ends. CDR3 protein: CASSLGQNNEQFF. CDR3 sequence (DNA): TGTGCCAGCAGCTTAGGACAGAACAATGAGCAGTTCTTC.

The chain couples TRBV20-1 to TRBJ2-7; the D is unclear. This CDR3 is built from 11 residues. Germline CDR1 is DFQATT and CDR2 is SNEGSKA (reference sequence). V gave up 0 bases and J gave up 3 bases, with 3 bases separating them. CDR3 coding DNA: TGCAGTGCTAGAGAGGGCTACGAGCAGTACTTC. Protein sequence: CSAREGYEQYF.

V is TRBV7-9 and J is TRBJ2-1; D possibly corresponds to TRBD2 (7 bases). CDR1 SEHNR and CDR2 FQNEAQ come from the germline V gene (reference sequence). Trimming removed 7 bases from V and 1 base from J, with 14 bases in between. The CDR3 loop spans 15 amino acids. This chain's CDR3 is CASIIGGLSYNEQFF. The CDR3 bases are TGTGCCAGCATCATCGGGGGGCTTTCCTACAATGAGCAGTTCTTC.

This chain links TRBV6-1 with TRBJ2-4, with 7 bases lining up with TRBD2. The germline gives CDR1 MNHNS, CDR2 SASEGT. The CDR3 length is 13 residues. V was clipped by 6 bases and J by 8 bases; unmatched bases: 7. CDR3 DNA: TGTGCCAGCAGCGCCGGGGGGACGGACATTCAGTACTTC. Translation: CASSAGGTDIQYF.

This sequence joins TRBV2 and TRBJ2-2; no firm D call. The germline gives CDR1 SNHLY, CDR2 FYNNEI. The CDR3 totals 12 residues. Trimming left V 9 bases short and J 3 bases short, with 8 bases between. The CDR3 nucleotides are TGTGCCAGTCTCACTGACACCGGGGAGCTGTTTTTT. It yields the protein CASLTDTGELFF.

This clone was recorded a few times. This chain links TRBV7-6 with TRBJ2-7; TRBD1 aligns across 9 bases. V was clipped by 6 bases and J by 4 bases; unmatched bases: 10. The germline gives CDR1 SGHVS, CDR2 FNYEAQ. CDR3 length equals 15 residues. Written as DNA, the CDR3 is TGTGCCAGCAGTCCCTCTGGACAGGGGAGTTACGAGCAGTACTTC. This sequence encodes CASSPSGQGSYEQYF.

The chain has TRBV5-1 and TRBJ2-1; 9 nucleotides match TRBD1. CDR1 and CDR2 (germline): SGHRS, YFSETQ. With 5 bases clipped from V and 7 bases from J, the junction kept 19 bases outside the gene matches. The length of the CDR3 is 18 residues. In nucleotides, the CDR3 is TGCGCCAGCAGACTCGGGACAGGGTCTTCTAAGGCGGGGAATGAGCAGTTCTTC. Protein sequence: CASRLGTGSSKAGNEQFF.

The chain couples TRBV6-6 to TRBJ2-3; D possibly corresponds to TRBD2 (6 bases). The V gene's germline CDR1 is MNHNY and CDR2 SVGAGI (reference sequence). CDR3 length: 14 amino acids. The V end was cut by 4 bases, the J end by 6 bases, with 14 bases between. CDR3 region: CASSSLALGDTQYF. The CDR3 DNA reads as TGTGCCAGCAGTTCCCTAGCGTTGGGGGATACGCAGTATTTT.

V is TRBV28 and J is TRBJ2-6; 9 bases map to TRBD1. The length of the CDR3 is 20 residues. The germline V gene has CDR1 MDHEN and CDR2 SYDVKM. The V and J ends lost 6 bases and 0 bases, in that order; junction bases with no gene match: 15. This CDR3 is CASSSSIIGDRASGANVLTF. DNA of the CDR3: TGTGCCAGCAGCTCATCCATTATAGGGGACAGGGCCTCTGGGGCCAACGTCCTGACTTTC.

The sample holds one count of this clone. V and J are TRBV11-2 and TRBJ2-7; 9 bases are shared with TRBD2. Trimming at V came to 0 bases and at J to 3 bases, leaving 6 bases not matched to a gene. The length of the CDR3 is 16 residues. The germline V gene encodes CDR1 SGHAT and CDR2 FQNNGV. The CDR3 spells CASSLDSALAGYEQYF. In DNA form, the CDR3 reads TGTGCCAGCAGCTTAGATTCGGCACTAGCGGGCTACGAGCAGTACTTC.

This clone appeared a single time. The chain couples TRBV28 to TRBJ2-1, with D maybe TRBD1 (6 bases). The CDR3 runs 13 residues. V gave up 5 bases and J gave up 4 bases, with 9 bases separating them. Germline V gene lookup returns CDR1 MDHEN and CDR2 SYDVKM. CDR3 sequence (DNA): TGTGCCAGCAGTGTGGACAGTTACAATGAGCAGTTCTTC. It translates to CASSVDSYNEQFF.

The chain uses TRBV28 and TRBJ2-2; 8 bases align to TRBD1. The CDR3 extends over 16 amino acids. V trimming: 3 bases; J trimming: 1 base; junction bases outside the gene matches: 4. Germline CDR1 reads MDHEN; CDR2 reads SYDVKM. The CDR3: CASSFQGAQNTGELFF. In nucleotides, the CDR3 is TGTGCCAGCAGTTTTCAGGGGGCCCAGAACACCGGGGAGCTGTTTTTT.

The genes are TRBV19 and TRBJ2-7, with 10 bases aligning to TRBD1. CDR3 size: 15 residues. After removal of 4 bases from V and 4 bases from J, the junction contained 7 bases not matched to a gene. Germline V gives CDR1 LNHDA, CDR2 SQIVND (reference sequence). For the CDR3, the DNA is TGTGCCAGTAGTACCGGACAGGGGGTAGGATACGAGCAGTACTTC. Its translation is CASSTGQGVGYEQYF.